This T cell receptor beta chain comes out of a study of T-cell memory formation after mild COVID-19. The study, taken as a whole, reports: CD4+ contracting clones lay mainly in CM and EM, CD8+ ones in EMRA. Whereas later expanders leaned CD4+, clones contracting day 15 to 85 showed a balanced CD4/CD8 makeup. Pre-infection memory carried some responding clones, suggesting that cross-reactive memory joined.

Germline CDR1 reads SGHRS; CDR2 reads YFSETQ. The V end was cut by 3 bases, the J end by 5 bases, with 14 bases between. The CDR3 is 14 amino acids. MiXCR, run by TCRdb on the 5' RACE reads, gives a single entry per CDR3 protein. Of 300,000 to 400,000 distinct CDR3 sequences listed, 10% to 15% were seen once; the top ten hold about 22%. This clonotype has just a few counts. What it binds is unknown. The sequenced sample was PBMCs or a T cell subset sorted from them (not recorded which). The rearrangement joins TRBV5-1 to TRBJ2-5; TRBD2 is a possible D gene (5 bases). The sequence was collected from a man between 18 and 29 years old who had mild COVID-19 (a few samples of this study predate the infection). Cell type and time point are not known. The CDR3 loop is CASSYSGGLETQYF. For the CDR3, the DNA is TGCGCCAGCAGCTACAGCGGCGGGTTGGAGACCCAGTACTTC.